The TCR beta chain under discussion was sequenced for a study of blood T cell repertoires in COVID-19. Recovered participants had two consecutive negative NP/OP PCR tests, healthcare professional clearance, or symptom resolution. Germline loops: CDR1 SNHLY, CDR2 FYNNEI. J gave up 8 bases and V 7 bases, and 5 bases lay outside the gene matches. The CDR3 totals 13 residues. Assay used: immunoSEQ multiplex PCR; TCRdb lists only in-frame clones, some missing. The repertoire has 330,000 or so clones, 80% to 95% of them found once; the top ten carry approximately 18%. This TCR was recovered from a woman between 25 and 40 years old who had recovered from COVID-19. The sequenced material came from PBMCs or T cells enriched from blood (not recorded which). The J gene is TRBJ1-4, the V gene TRBV2, with 9 bases fitting TRBD1. CDR3 residues: CASMGQGGEKLFF. CDR3 DNA sequence: TGTGCCAGCATGGGACAGGGAGGCGAAAAACTGTTTTTT.